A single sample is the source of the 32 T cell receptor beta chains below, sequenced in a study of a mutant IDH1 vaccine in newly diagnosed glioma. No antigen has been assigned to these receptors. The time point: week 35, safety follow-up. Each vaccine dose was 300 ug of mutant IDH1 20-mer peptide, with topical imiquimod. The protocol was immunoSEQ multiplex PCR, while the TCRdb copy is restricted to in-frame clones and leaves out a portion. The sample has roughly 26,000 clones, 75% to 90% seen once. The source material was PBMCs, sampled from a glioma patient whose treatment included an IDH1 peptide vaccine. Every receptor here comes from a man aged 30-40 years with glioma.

The CDR3 reads CASSLELLDYEQYF. CDR3 bases: TGTGCCAGCAGCTTGGAACTCCTGGATTACGAGCAGTACTTC. J is TRBJ2-7 and V is TRBV5-4; D call uncertain. Germline V CDR1 and CDR2: SGHNT, YYREEE (reference sequence). V was cut by 0 bases and J by 4 bases, with 11 bases left in between. The CDR3 has 14 residues.

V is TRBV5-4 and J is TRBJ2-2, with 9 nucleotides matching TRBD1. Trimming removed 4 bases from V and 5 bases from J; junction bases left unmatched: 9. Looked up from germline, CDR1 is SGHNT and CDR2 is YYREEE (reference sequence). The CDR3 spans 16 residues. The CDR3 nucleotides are TGTGCCAGCAGCGACCCCGGGACAGGGATGACCGGGGAGCTGTTTTTT. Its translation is CASSDPGTGMTGELFF.

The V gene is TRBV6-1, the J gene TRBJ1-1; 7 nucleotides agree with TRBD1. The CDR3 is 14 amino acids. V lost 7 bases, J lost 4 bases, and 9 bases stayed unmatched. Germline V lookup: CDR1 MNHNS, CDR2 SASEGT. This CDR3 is CASTQQGQSTEAFF. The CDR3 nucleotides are TGTGCCAGCACCCAACAGGGGCAGTCCACTGAAGCTTTCTTT.

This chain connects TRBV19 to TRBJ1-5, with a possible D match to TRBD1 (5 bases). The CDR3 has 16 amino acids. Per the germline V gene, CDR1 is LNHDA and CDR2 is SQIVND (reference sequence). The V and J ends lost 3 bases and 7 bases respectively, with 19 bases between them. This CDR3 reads CASSMSIGQGRQPQHF. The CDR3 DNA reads TGTGCCAGTAGTATGAGTATAGGGCAGGGACGGCAGCCCCAGCATTTT.

The CDR3 sequence: CASSLRSTYEQYF. CDR3 in DNA: TGTGCCAGCAGTTTACGGAGTACGTACGAGCAGTACTTC. This chain joins TRBV27 and TRBJ2-7; no clear D. CDR1 is MNHEY, CDR2 SMNVEV, per germline (reference sequence). The CDR3 is made up of 13 amino acids. V lost 2 bases to trimming and J lost 4 bases, with 9 bases between them.

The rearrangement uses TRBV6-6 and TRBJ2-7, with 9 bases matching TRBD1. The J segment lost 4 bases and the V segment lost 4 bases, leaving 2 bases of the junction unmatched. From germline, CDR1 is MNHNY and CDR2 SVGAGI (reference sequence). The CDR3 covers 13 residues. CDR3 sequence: CASSLQGAYEQYF. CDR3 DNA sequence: TGTGCCAGCAGTTTACAGGGGGCTTACGAGCAGTACTTC.

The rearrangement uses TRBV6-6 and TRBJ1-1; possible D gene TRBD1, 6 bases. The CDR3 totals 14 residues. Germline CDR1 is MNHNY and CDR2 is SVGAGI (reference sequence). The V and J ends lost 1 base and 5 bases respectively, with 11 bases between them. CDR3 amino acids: CASSYLGGETEAFF. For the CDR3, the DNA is TGTGCCAGCAGTTACTTAGGGGGGGAAACTGAAGCTTTCTTT.

This CDR3 is CASSATGFGDGANVLTF. CDR3 nucleotides: TGTGCCAGCTCAGCGACAGGGTTTGGGGATGGGGCCAACGTCCTGACTTTC. The V gene is TRBV18, the J gene TRBJ2-6, with 7 bases fitting TRBD1. V lost 5 bases to trimming and J lost 3 bases; unmatched junction nucleotides: 10. CDR3 size: 17 residues. Germline V gives CDR1 KGHSH, CDR2 LQKENI.

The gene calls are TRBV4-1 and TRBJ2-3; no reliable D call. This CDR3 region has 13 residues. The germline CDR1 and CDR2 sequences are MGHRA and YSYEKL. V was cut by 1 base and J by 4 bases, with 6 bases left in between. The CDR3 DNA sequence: TGCGCCAGCAGCCAAGCGGTAGCAGATACGCAGTATTTT. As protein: CASSQAVADTQYF.

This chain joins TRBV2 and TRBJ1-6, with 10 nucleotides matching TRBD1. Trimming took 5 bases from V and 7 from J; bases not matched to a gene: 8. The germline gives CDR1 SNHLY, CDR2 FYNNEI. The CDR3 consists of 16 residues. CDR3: CASSLGQGERNSPLHF. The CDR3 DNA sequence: TGTGCCAGCAGTCTCGGACAGGGGGAGAGAAATTCACCCCTCCACTTT.

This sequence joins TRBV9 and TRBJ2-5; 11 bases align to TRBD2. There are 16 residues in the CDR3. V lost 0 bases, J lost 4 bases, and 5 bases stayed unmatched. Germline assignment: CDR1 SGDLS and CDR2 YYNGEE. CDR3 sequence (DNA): TGTGCCAGCAGCGTAGATGGTAGCGGGAGGGGAGAGACCCAGTACTTC. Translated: CASSVDGSGRGETQYF.

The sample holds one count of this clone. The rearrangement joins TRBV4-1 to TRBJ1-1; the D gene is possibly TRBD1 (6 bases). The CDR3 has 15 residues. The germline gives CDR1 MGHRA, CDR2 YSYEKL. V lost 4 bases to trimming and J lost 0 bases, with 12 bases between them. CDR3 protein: CASSLDGQMNTEAFF. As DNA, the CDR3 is TGCGCCAGCAGCCTAGACGGACAGATGAACACTGAAGCTTTCTTT.

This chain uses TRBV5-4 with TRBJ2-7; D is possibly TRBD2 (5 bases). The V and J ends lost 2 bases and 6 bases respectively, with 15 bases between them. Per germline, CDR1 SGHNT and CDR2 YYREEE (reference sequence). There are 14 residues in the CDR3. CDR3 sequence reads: CASSFRGESSEQYF. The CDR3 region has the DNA TGTGCCAGCAGCTTTCGGGGAGAGAGTAGCGAGCAGTACTTC.

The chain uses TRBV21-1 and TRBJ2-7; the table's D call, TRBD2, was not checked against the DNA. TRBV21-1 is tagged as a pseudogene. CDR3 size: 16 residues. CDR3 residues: CASSQAKRSGRYEQYF. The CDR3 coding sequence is TGTGCCAGCAGCCAAGCGAAGCGAAGCGGGAGGTACGAGCAGTACTTC.

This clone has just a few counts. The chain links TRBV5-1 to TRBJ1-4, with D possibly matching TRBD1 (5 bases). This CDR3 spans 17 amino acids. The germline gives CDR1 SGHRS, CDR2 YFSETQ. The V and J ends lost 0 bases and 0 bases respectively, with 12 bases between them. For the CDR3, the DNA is TGCGCCAGCAGCTTGGTGGGGACCGTAGCAACTAATGAAAAACTGTTTTTT. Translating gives CASSLVGTVATNEKLFF.

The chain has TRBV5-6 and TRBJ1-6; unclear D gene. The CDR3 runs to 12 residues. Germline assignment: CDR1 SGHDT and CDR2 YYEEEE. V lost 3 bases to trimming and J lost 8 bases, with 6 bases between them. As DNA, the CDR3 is TGTGCCAGCAGCTCGGATTATTCACCCCTCCACTTT. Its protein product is CASSSDYSPLHF.

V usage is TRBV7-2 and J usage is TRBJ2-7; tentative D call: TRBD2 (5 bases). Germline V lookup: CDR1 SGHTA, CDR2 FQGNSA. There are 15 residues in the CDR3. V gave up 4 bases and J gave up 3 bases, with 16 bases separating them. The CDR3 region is CASSSRVGGIYEQYF. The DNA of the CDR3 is TGTGCCAGCAGCTCCCGGGTTGGAGGAATCTACGAGCAGTACTTC.

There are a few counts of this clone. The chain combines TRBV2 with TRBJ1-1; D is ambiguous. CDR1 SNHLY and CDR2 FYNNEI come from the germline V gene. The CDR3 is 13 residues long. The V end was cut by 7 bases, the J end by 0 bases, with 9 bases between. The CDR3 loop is CASNGGVNTEAFF. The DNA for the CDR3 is TGTGCCAGCAATGGCGGAGTGAACACTGAAGCTTTCTTT.

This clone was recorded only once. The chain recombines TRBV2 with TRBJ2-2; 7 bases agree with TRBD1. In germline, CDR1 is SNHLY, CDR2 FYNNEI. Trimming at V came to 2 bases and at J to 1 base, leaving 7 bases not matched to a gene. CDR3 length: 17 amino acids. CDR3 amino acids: CASSELGQGENTGELFF. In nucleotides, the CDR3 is TGTGCCAGCAGTGAACTGGGCCAGGGGGAGAACACCGGGGAGCTGTTTTTT.

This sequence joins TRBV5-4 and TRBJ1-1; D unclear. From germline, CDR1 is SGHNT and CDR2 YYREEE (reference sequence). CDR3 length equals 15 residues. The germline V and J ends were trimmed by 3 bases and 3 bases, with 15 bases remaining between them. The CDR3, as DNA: TGTGCCAGCAGCTCACTATCAGGCAGCCACACTGAAGCTTTCTTT. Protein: CASSSLSGSHTEAFF.

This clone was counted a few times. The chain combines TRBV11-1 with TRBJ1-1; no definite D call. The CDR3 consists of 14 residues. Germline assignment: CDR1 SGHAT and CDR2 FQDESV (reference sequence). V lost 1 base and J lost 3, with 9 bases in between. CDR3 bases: TGTGCCAGCAGCTTAGAGGGAGTTGACACTGAAGCTTTCTTT. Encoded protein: CASSLEGVDTEAFF.

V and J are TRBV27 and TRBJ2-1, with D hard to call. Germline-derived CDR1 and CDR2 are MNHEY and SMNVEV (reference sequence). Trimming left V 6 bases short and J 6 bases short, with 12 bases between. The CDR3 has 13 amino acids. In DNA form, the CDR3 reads TGTGCCAGCAGGACCACCTTGAGCAATGAGCAGTTCTTC. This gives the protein CASRTTLSNEQFF.

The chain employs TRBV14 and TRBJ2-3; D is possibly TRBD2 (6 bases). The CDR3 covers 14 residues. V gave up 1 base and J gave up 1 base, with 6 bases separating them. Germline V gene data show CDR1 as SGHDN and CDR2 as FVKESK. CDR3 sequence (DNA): TGTGCCAGCAGCCAAGCGGGAGGCACAGATACGCAGTATTTT. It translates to CASSQAGGTDTQYF.

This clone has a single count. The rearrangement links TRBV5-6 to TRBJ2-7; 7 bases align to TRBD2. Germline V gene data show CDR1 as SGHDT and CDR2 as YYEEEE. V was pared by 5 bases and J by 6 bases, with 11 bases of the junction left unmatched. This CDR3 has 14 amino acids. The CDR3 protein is CASSLAGRFGEQYF. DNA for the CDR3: TGTGCCAGCAGTTTAGCGGGCCGGTTTGGCGAGCAGTACTTC.

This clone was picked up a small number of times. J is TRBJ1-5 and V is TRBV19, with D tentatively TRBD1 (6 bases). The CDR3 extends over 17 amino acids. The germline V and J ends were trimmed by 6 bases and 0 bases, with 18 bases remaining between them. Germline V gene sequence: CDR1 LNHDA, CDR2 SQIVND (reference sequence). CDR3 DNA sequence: TGTGCCAGTAGATCCGGGACGGGGGGCTATAGCAATCAGCCCCAGCATTTT. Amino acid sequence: CASRSGTGGYSNQPQHF.

The CDR3, as DNA: TGTGCCAGCAGTTCGTTTCCCGTATCCTACGAGCAGTACTTC. Residues: CASSSFPVSYEQYF. The chain recombines TRBV27 with TRBJ2-7; D is uncertain. The ends were cut back, 4 bases at V and 1 base at J, with 11 bases in the middle. The CDR3 runs to 14 residues. Germline-derived CDR1 and CDR2 are MNHEY and SMNVEV (reference sequence).

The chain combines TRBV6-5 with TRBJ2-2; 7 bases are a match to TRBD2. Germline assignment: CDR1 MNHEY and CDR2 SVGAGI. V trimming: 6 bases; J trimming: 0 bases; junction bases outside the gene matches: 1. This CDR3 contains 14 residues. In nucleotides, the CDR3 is TGTGCCAGCAGGAGCGGGGCGAACACCGGGGAGCTGTTTTTT. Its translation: CASRSGANTGELFF.

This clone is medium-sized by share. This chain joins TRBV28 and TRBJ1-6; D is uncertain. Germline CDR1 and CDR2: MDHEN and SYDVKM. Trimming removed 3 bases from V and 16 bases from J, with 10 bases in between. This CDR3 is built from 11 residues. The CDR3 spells CASSLSDRLHF. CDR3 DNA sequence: TGTGCCAGCAGTTTGTCCGATAGGCTCCACTTT.

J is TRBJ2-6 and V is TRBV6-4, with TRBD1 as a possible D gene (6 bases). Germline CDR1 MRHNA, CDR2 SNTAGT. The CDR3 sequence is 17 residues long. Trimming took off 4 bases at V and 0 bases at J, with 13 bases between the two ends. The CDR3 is CASSASGALSGANVLTF. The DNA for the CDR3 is TGTGCCAGCAGTGCCTCAGGGGCCCTCTCTGGGGCCAACGTCCTGACTTTC.

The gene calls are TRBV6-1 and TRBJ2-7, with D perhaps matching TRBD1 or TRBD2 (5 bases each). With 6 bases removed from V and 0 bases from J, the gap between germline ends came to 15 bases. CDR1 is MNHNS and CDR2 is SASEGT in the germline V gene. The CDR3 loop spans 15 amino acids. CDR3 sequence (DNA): TGTGCCAGCAGGGTATCCGGGACGGTCTCCTACGAGCAGTACTTC. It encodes CASRVSGTVSYEQYF.

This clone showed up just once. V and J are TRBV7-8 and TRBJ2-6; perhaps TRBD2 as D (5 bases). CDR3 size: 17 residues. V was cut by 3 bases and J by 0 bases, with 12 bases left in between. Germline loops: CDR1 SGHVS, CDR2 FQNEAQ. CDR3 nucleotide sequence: TGTGCCAGCAGCTTGCGGGCAGGCGCCTCTGGGGCCAACGTCCTGACTTTC. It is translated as CASSLRAGASGANVLTF.

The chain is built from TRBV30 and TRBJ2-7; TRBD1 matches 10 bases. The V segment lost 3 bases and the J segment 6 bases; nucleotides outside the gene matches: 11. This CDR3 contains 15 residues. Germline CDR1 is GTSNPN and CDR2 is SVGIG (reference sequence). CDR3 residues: CAWRKFRDRGTEQYF. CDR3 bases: TGTGCCTGGAGAAAATTCCGGGACAGGGGAACCGAGCAGTACTTC.